The TCR beta chain described here comes from a study of identical twins listed by TCRdb under 2016. For the study in its entirety: To test whether fetal clonotypes persist, this study deep-sequenced TCR alpha and beta repertoires from monozygotic twins, from unrelated adults of various ages, and from cord blood. To rule out contamination, replicate twin experiments were performed at different times with different library preparation protocols.

Findings and caveats that apply to the study as a whole: Compared with coincidental sharing between unrelated individuals, an excess of low generation-probability sequences was observed among out-of-frame TCR alpha sequences shared between twins. Because the same donors could not be followed over many years, the conclusions relied on cross-sectional statistical analysis. Excess twin sharing in beta out-of-frame sequences was weaker because fewer shared sequences lowered the signal-to-noise ratio. Zero-insertion analyses could be partly confounded by invariant T cells such as MAIT and iNKT, though diverse VJ usage argued against such confounding for most clonotypes. Abundant cord blood beta clonotypes carried fewer insertions; young adult naive repertoires showed a weaker similar trend, while memory repertoires showed none. In monozygotic twins, out-of-frame TCR alpha sharing was systematically underestimated by recombination models, although the models agreed with sharing between unrelated individuals.

This clonotype came up a few times. Its binding antigen is unknown. Base-call qualities are not available, and no considerably larger clone is one nucleotide away. In the germline V gene (reference sequence), CDR1 corresponds to MNHNY and CDR2 to SVGAGI. The V end loses 6 bases and the J end loses 5 bases, and a stretch of 11 bases separates them. The CDR3 has 12 amino acids, counting the end cysteine and phenylalanine. Of the read, only the CDR3 DNA is kept; its 36 bases are in frame from base 1. Only healthy Caucasian donors were included. Three pairs of female monozygotic twins, all aged about 18 to 30 years, made up the twin cohort. The RNA used for TCR libraries was isolated from peripheral blood mononuclear cells. The method was 5' RACE. Sequencing was carried out with an Illumina HiSeq 2000. Template switching introduced a universal primer binding site; the final cDNA contained a unique molecular identifier, enabling accurate counting of TCR cDNA molecules. Specific primers in the conserved constant-segment region were used to synthesize first-strand cDNA for the TCR alpha and beta chains. To control for contamination, every cDNA library carried two barcodes: a SMART-Mk sample barcode plus Illumina barcodes. TruSeq adapter sequences, together with Illumina sample barcodes, were added in two successive PCR steps. The Illumina HiSeq platform was used with custom primers to sequence TCR alpha and beta cDNA libraries. Under the source paper's analysis protocol: Unique molecular identifiers were extracted from raw reads with MiGEC, and CDR3 positions were determined with MiXCR. For each individual, recombination models were inferred using an EM algorithm with the repgenHMM and IGoR tools. Shared clonotype analysis was performed with the tcR package in R, normalizing sharing by the product of cloneset sizes. Out-of-frame nonproductive sequences were analyzed to study raw recombination free of thymic and clonal selection effects. TCRdb applied fastp at Q25 and MiXCR to the public reads, then kept only in-frame beta chains. Each CDR3 protein gets just one entry, which takes the most common genes and DNA from the rows behind it. The V and J calls reflect TCRdb's pipeline rather than the authors' work. Here the sample has some 760,000 distinct CDR3 sequences; around a sixth occur a single time. Together, the top ten hold about 12% of the sample.

In addition, the sample was reused for a study of T cells expressing NK-cell markers. As that second paper reports: TCR beta-chain repertoires were profiled in sorted CD3+CD56+NKG2C+, CD3+CD56+NKG2C- and CD3+CD56-NKG2C+ T-cell subsets from eight donors. Among the eight sequenced donors, seven were HCMV-seropositive and one was HCMV-seronegative. In several experiments an anti-gammadeltaTCR antibody was added to restrict sorting to alphabetaTCR-expressing T cells. In more than five donors, the dominant CD3+CD56+NKG2C+ clonotypes were found to rank among the top 10 CD8+ clonotypes and to make up about 1.0-8% of CD8+ T cells. Those dominant clonotypes were again the most abundant among CD3+CD56-NKG2C+ cells in a few donors, at roughly 25-60.1%. Whether the expanded NKG2C-expressing T cell clones were specific for HCMV antigens was left unclear. Randomly selected healthy volunteers, three men and five women, were used as the eight sequenced donors. A commercial ELISA kit detecting HCMV-specific IgG in serum was used to determine HCMV serostatus. For a handful of donors, unsorted PBMC were also used to sequence bulk peripheral blood T-cell repertoires. Reads were demultiplexed and grouped by UMI with MIGEC, and clonotypes were assembled and quantified with MiTCR. To remove erroneous sequences, TCR cDNA sequences were retained only when supported by two or more reads. The tcR package was used for downstream repertoire analysis, and clonotypes were matched across fractions by CDR3 nucleotide sequence plus V segment. VDJmatch was used to annotate antigen specificity against VDJdb, with one amino acid substitution in CDR3 permitted.

Source material: PBMCs. The chain was built from TRBV6-6 and TRBJ2-7; too little of a D gene remains to name it. The source is a woman aged 18-30 years in good health. In nucleotides, the sequence is TGTGCCAGCAGCCGACCCGCCAACGAGCAGTACTTC. Translated, it reads CASSRPANEQYF.